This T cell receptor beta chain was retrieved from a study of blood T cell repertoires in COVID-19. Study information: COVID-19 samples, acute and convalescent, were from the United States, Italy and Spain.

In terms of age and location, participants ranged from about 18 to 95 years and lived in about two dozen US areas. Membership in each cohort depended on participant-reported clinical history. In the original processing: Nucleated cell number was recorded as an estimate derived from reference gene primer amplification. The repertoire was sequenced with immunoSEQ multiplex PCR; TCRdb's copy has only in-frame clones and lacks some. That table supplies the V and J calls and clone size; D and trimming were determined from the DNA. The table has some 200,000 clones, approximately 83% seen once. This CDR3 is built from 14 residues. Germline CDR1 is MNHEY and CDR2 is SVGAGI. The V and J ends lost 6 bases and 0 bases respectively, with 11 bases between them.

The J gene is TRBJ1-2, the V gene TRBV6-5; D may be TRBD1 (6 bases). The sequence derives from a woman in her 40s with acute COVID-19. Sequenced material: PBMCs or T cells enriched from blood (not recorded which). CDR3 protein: CASRARTANYGYTF. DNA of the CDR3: TGTGCCAGCAGAGCACGGACAGCTAACTATGGCTACACCTTC.